The clone carrying this T cell receptor beta chain was counted between two and nine times. As yet, its antigen is unknown. The CDR3 sequence is 14 residues long. Looked up from germline, CDR1 is DFQATT and CDR2 is SNEGSKA (reference sequence). V lost 0 bases and J lost 4, with 12 bases in between. Treatment indicated: roughly 11-day PBMC culture with coronavirus spike peptide pools or control peptides (ViraFEST assay). Sequence data for DNA of cultured CD4+ T cells were generated by the Oncomine TCR Beta short-read assay. TCRdb passed the PCR reads through MiXCR, listing each CDR3 protein once. Of some 16,000 distinct CDR3 sequences listed, 75% are singletons. The entry originates in a study of vaccination and CD4 T cells after COVID-19. Study in general: Six male and four female convalescents took part, two of them Hispanic.

Study-wide findings and caveats: In median terms, SARS-CoV-2-reactive clonotypes went from about 20 to 38, a nonsignificant rise.

The TCR comes from a human donor who received a COVID-19 vaccine. Specimen: CD4+ T cells from blood, cultured in vitro, collected after SARS-CoV-2 vaccination. The chain links TRBV20-1 to TRBJ1-2; D call uncertain. The CDR3 protein is CSAREDVGSYGYTF. CDR3 nucleotides: TGCAGTGCTAGAGAAGATGTTGGGTCCTATGGCTACACCTTC.